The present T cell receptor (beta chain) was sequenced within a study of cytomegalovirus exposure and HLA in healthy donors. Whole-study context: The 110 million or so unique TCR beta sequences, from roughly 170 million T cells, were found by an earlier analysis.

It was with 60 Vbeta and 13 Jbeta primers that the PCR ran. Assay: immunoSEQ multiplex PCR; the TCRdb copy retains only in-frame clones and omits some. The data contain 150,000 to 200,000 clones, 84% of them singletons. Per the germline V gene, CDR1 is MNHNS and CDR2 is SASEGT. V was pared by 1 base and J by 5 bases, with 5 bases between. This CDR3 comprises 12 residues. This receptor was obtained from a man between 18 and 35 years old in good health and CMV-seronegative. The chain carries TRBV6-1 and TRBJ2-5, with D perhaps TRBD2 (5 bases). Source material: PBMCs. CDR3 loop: CASSEVAETQYF. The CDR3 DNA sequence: TGTGCCAGCAGTGAAGTAGCGGAGACCCAGTACTTC.